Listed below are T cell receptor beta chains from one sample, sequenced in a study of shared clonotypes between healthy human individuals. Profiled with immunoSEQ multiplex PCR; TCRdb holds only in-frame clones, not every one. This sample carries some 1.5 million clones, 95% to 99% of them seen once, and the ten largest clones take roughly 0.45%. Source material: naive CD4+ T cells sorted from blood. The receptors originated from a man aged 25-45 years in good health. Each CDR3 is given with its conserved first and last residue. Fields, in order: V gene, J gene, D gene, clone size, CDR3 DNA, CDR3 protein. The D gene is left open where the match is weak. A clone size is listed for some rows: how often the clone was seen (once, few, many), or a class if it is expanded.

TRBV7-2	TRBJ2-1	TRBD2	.	TGTGCCAGCAGCTTAGGCCCTAGCGGCCCCTACAATGAGCAGTTCTTC	CASSLGPSGPYNEQFF
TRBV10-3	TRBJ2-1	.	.	TGTGCCATCCGGGGTCCCCTGGATGAGCAGTTCTTC	CAIRGPLDEQFF
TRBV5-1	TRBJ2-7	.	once	TGCGCCAGCAGCTTGGGATACGGGGTTGAGTACGAGCAGTACTTC	CASSLGYGVEYEQYF
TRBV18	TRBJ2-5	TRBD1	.	TGTGCCAGCTCACCGGGGACAGGGCAAGAGACCCAGTACTTC	CASSPGTGQETQYF
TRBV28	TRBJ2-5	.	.	TGTGCCAGCAGTTTGGGGGGGGCTGACGTGAAGACCCAGTACTTC	CASSLGGADVKTQYF
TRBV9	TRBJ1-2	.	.	TGTGCCAGCAGCGTAGGGACGGCTAACTATGGCTACACCTTC	CASSVGTANYGYTF
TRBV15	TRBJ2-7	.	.	TGTGCCACCAGCAGAAGAGGGATGGGGAGCTCCTACGAGCAGTACTTC	CATSRRGMGSSYEQYF
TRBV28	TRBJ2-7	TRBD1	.	TGTGCCAGCAGGACTCCGGGACAGGACACCTACGAGCAGTACTTC	CASRTPGQDTYEQYF
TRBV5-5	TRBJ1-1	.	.	TGTGCCAGCAGCTTGTCCAAGGGATTTCACACTGAAGCTTTCTTT	CASSLSKGFHTEAFF
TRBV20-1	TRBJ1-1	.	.	TGCAGTGCTAGAGACGCTGAAGCTTTCTTT	CSARDAEAFF
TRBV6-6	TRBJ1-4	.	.	TGTGCCAGCTACTTTGTCGGAGCTAATGAAAAACTGTTTTTT	CASYFVGANEKLFF
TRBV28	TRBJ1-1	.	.	TGTGCCAGCACGGGGTTTGTCACTGAAGCTTTCTTT	CASTGFVTEAFF
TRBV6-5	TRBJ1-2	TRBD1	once	TGTGCCAGCTGGGGACAGGCCCCACCGCGCTATGGCTACACCTTC	CASWGQAPPRYGYTF
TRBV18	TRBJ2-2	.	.	TGTGCCAGCTCACCATCAATTACCGTTGACAGTACCGGGGAGCTGTTTTTT	CASSPSITVDSTGELFF
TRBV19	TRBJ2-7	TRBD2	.	TGTGCCAGTAGTATTAATCCGTCTAGCGGGAGGGCCCTTCTTCACGAGCAGTACTTC	CASSINPSSGRALLHEQYF
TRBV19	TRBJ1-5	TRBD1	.	TGTGCCAGTAGTCCCCTCAGGGGACAGGGTAACCAGCCCCAGCATTTT	CASSPLRGQGNQPQHF
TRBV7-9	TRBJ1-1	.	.	TGTGCCAGCAACAAACCTCCCTCGAACACTGAAGCTTTCTTT	CASNKPPSNTEAFF
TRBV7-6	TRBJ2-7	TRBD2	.	TGTGCCAGCAGCTTAGGGGGGGGTCTAGCGGGAGGAATGCACGAGCAGTACTTC	CASSLGGGLAGGMHEQYF
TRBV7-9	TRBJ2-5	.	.	TGTGCCAGCAGCTTAGCAGGGGCGGAGACCCAGTACTTC	CASSLAGAETQYF
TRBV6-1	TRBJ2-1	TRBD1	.	TGTGCCAGCAGAAAATCGCAGGGGGAAGTTGGTGAGCAGTTCTTC	CASRKSQGEVGEQFF
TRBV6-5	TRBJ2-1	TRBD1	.	TGTGCCAGCAGGCTACCGGACAGGGTGGCAGATGAGTTCTTC	CASRLPDRVADEFF
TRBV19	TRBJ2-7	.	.	TGTGCCAGCTCAATAGCGGACGAGCAGTACTTC	CASSIADEQYF
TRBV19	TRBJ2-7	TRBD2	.	TGTGCCAGTAGTATACACTTCCGGAGTACTAGCGGAGTAGGGCGCTACGAGCAGTACTTC	CASSIHFRSTSGVGRYEQYF
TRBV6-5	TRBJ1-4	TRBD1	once	TGTGCCAGCAAGAAGGGGACAGTTAATGAAAAACTGTTTTTT	CASKKGTVNEKLFF
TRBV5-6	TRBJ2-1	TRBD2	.	TGTGCCAGCAGCTTGGTTCTAGCGGAATACAATGAGCAGTTCTTC	CASSLVLAEYNEQFF
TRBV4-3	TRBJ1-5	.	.	TGCGCCAGCAGCCAGTTTATCGGGGATCAGCCCCAGCATTTT	CASSQFIGDQPQHF
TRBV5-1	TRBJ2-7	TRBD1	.	TGCGCCAGCAGCTTGGCCTGGGGACAGGGATCTTCCTACGAGCAGTACTTC	CASSLAWGQGSSYEQYF
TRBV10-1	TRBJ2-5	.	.	TGCGCCAGCAGAAGGACGGGCGGGGAGACCCAGTACTTC	CASRRTGGETQYF
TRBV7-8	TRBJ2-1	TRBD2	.	TGTGCCAGCAGCTCGCGACTAGCGGGAAAAAATGAGCAGTTCTTC	CASSSRLAGKNEQFF
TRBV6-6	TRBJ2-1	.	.	TGTGCCAGCATGCTGTCAGGATACAATGAGCAGTTCTTC	CASMLSGYNEQFF
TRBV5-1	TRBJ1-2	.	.	TGCGCCACCTCGCCCCAGGGGATCGGCTACACCTTC	CATSPQGIGYTF
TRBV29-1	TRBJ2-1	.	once	TGCAGCGTTGGACCGACAGCCACCTACAATGAGCAGTTCTTC	CSVGPTATYNEQFF
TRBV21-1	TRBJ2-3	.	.	TGTGCCAGCAGCCAACTCCGACTAGCTGTGTCCCCAGATACGCAGTATTTT	CASSQLRLAVSPDTQYF
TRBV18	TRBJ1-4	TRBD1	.	TGTGCCAGCTCACGGACAGGGCGTGATGAAAAACTGTTTTTT	CASSRTGRDEKLFF
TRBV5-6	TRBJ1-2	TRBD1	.	TGTGCCAGCAGCTTGGTGTTTTCGACAGGGGACTATGGCTACACCTTC	CASSLVFSTGDYGYTF
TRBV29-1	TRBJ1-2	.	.	TGCAGCGCTGGGCACCCGGAGGCGTATGGCTACACCTTC	CSAGHPEAYGYTF
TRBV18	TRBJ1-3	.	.	TGTGCCAGCTCACCACCAGGCTCCTACTCTGGAAACACCATATATTTT	CASSPPGSYSGNTIYF
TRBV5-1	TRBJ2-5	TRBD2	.	TGCGCCAGCAGTCACGTTGGTAGCGGGAGACCAGAGACCCAGTACTTC	CASSHVGSGRPETQYF
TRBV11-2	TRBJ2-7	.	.	TGTGCCAGCAGCTTACGTCCAGGGACGTTAGGGGAGCAGTACTTC	CASSLRPGTLGEQYF
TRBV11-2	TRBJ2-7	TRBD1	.	TGTGCCAGCAGCGCCCGGACAGGGTCCTTTGTGTCCTACGAGCAGTACTTC	CASSARTGSFVSYEQYF
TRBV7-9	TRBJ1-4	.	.	TGTGCCAGCAGCTTAGCCGTAACTCAAACTAATGAAAAACTGTTTTTT	CASSLAVTQTNEKLFF
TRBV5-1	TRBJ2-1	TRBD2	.	TGCGCCAGCAGCTTGGCTTTCCTAACTAGCGGGAGCTCACGAGAGCAGTTCTTC	CASSLAFLTSGSSREQFF